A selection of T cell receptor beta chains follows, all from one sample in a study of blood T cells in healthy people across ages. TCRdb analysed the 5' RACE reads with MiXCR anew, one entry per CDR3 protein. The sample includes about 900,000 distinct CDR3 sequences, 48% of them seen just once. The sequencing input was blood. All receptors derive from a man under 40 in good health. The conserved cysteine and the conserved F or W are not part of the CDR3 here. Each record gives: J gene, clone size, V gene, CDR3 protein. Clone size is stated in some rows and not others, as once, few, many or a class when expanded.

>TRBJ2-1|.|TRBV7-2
ASSLGGDRKETQF
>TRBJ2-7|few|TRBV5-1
ASSLDPGTGVKEQY
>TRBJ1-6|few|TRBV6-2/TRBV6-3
ASSYGTLRVSPLH
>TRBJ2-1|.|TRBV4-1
ASSRAEGDEQF
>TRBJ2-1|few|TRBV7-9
ASSLPGTEDNEQF
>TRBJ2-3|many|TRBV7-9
ASSPSGGLDTQY
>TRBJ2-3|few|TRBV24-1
ATNTTGRLLSGTDTQY
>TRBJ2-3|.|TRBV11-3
ASSFRGTTSTDTQY
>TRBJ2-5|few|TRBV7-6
ASSAELGGSQY
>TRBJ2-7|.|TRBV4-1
ASSQEVGSDEQY
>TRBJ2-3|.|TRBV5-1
ASSLCNRGSTDTQY
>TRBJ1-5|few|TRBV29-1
SSSTGDSNQPQH
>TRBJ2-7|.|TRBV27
ASAPGGLSYEQY
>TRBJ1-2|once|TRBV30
ACPGPRRDGYT
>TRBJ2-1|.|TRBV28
ASSFPDRGLHNEQF
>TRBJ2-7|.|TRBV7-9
ASSEQEAYEQY
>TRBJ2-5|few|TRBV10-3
AISARGGQETQY
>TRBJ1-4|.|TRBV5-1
ASSLKTDEKLF
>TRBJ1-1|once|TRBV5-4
ASSLMGLEAF
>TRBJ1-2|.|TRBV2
ASRLGGAYYGYT
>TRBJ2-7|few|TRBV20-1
SARHIGYEQY
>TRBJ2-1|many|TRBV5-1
ASSLAGGNEQF
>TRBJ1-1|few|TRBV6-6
ASSYPTGGANTEAF
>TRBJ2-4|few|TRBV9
ASSVGQENIQY
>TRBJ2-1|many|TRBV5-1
ASSLGTGGYNEQF
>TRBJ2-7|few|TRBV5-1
ASSPNMVEQY
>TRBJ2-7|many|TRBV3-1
ASSQSFSVPYEQY
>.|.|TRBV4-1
ASSASDQLQTQY
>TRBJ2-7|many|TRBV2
ASSPGRYEQY
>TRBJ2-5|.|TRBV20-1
SASPLSGGSGETQY
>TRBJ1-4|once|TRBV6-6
ASSNRGRNEKLF
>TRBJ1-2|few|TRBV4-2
ASSQVDGNYGYT
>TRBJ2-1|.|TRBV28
ASSYPGLAGRNEQF